This T cell receptor (beta chain) was captured in a study of T cell responses to AZD1222 COVID-19 vaccine. Trimming took 4 bases from V and 4 from J; bases not matched to a gene: 4. This CDR3 is built from 15 residues. Germline-derived CDR1 and CDR2 are SGHTA and FQGNSA. Sequencing was performed with immunoSEQ multiplex PCR; in TCRdb, only in-frame clones are kept and a portion is missing. The sample consists of about 130,000 clones, 91% of them appearing once. Whole-study findings and limits: Baseline seropositives among AZD1222 recipients totaled only five to seven. White British people made up most donors, females outnumbered males, and clonal diversity was possibly underestimated. Repertoire collection took place solely once the T cell response had peaked. After two AZD1222 doses, spike-specific TCR breadth and depth rose versus day 0.

A remark on this clone: Its antigen remains unknown.

This TCR was sampled from an adult in good health. This specimen was peripheral blood, taken on day 0 of AZD1222 vaccination. The chain couples TRBV7-2 to TRBJ1-2, with 12 bases identical to TRBD1. The CDR3 DNA follows: TGTGCCAGCAGCTACGGGACAGGGGGCGGCTATGGCTACACCTTC. This sequence encodes CASSYGTGGGYGYTF.